A single sample is the source of the 18 T cell receptor beta chains below, sequenced in a study of CD8+ T cells in alopecia areata. cDNA prepared by RNA extraction and subsequent reverse transcription served as the template for sequencing. Data came from immunoSEQ multiplex PCR; TCRdb stores just in-frame clones and leaves some out. This sample comprises some 110,000 clones, none seen once only. The specimen sequenced was lesional skin. The receptor set was obtained from a C3H/HeJ mouse with alopecia areata. This strain's MHC haplotype is H2-k.

In its sample, this clone was seen a few times. Gene names refer to mouse genes. The read terminates 4 residues ahead of where the CDR3 ends, so the germline J gene completes it. V is TRBV14 and J is TRBJ1-4; no clear D gene. V was pared by 4 bases and J by 0 bases, with 10 bases between. The germline gives CDR1 SGHDT, CDR2 FRDEAV. The CDR3 has 15 amino acids. The DNA read from the CDR3 is TGTGCCAGCAGTCCCGACACTCTTTCCAACGAA. Encoded protein: CASSPDTLSNE. The entire CDR3 reads CASSPDTLSNERLFF.

In the case of this clone: Gene and germline names: mouse. The CDR3 goes on 4 residues after the read ends, and that part is filled in from the germline J gene. This chain links TRBV1 with TRBJ2-1; D may be TRBD2 (7 bases). Germline-derived CDR1 and CDR2 are NSQYPW and LRSPGD (reference sequence). This CDR3 region has 15 residues. CDR3 amino acids: CTCSAEDGGQAEQFF. Partial CDR3 DNA: TGCACCTGCAGTGCAGAAGACGGGGGGCAGGCT.

As concerns this clone: Mouse gene names apply. Incomplete CDR3 DNA: TGTGCCAGCAGGACCGGGACAGGGAGGGGTGCT. Its translation is CASRTGTGRGA. The complete CDR3 protein is CASRTGTGRGAEQFF. The chain has TRBV19 and TRBJ2-1; 9 bases are a match to TRBD1. The missing CDR3 end, 4 residues past where the read stops, is filled in from the germline J gene. Germline V gene sequence: CDR1 FNHDT, CDR2 SITEND (reference sequence). The CDR3 sequence is 15 residues long. The junction had 9 bases not matched to a gene; V was cut back by 5 bases and J by 6 bases.

As concerns this clone: Gene names and germline match the mouse. The observed sequence ends 4 residues before the CDR3 terminus, with the missing tail filled in from the germline J gene. The chain carries TRBV19 and TRBJ2-1; the match to TRBD2 covers 7 bases. There are 14 residues in the CDR3. Unmatched junction bases numbered 5, after V lost 5 bases and J lost 3 bases. In germline, CDR1 is FNHDT, CDR2 SITEND (reference sequence). CDR3 protein: CASSKLGLYAEQFF. The DNA read from the CDR3 is TGTGCCAGCAGCAAACTGGGGCTCTATGCT.

This clone has just a few counts. The protein here is the DNA translation, as the TCRdb protein differs from it at residue 12. Genes and germline are mouse. Read coverage stops 3 residues before the CDR3 terminus; the germline J gene supplies the remainder. The chain has TRBV13-3 and TRBJ1-3, with 10 bases aligning to TRBD1. The CDR3 has 15 amino acids. Germline CDR1 reads NNHDY; CDR2 reads SYVADS. Losses at the gene ends were 4 bases for V and 4 bases for J; bases not matched to a gene: 5. CDR3 DNA (partial): TGTGCCAGCAGTTGGGACAGGGGTGGGGGAAATACG. Translating gives CASSWDRGGGNT. The entire CDR3 protein is CASSWDRGGGNTLYF.

This clone has only a few counts. Each gene name is a mouse one. With the read ending 4 residues before the CDR3 end, the germline J gene is used to fill in that end. The rearrangement joins TRBV1 to TRBJ1-4, with 7 positions matching TRBD1. V lost 2 bases to trimming and J lost 0 bases; unmatched junction nucleotides: 3. Germline V gives CDR1 NSQYPW, CDR2 LRSPGD (reference sequence). This CDR3 is 16 amino acids long. The part of the CDR3 DNA that was read is TGCACCTGCAGTGCACAGGGGGGAATTTCCAACGAA. Translated, it gives CTCSAQGGISNE. The full CDR3 reads CTCSAQGGISNERLFF. Supplemented by reference TRBV1 and TRBJ1-4, the full variable domain reads VTLLEQNPRWRLVPRGQAVNLRCILKNSQYPWMSWYQQDLQKQLQWLFTLRSPGDKEVKSLPGADYLATRVTDTELRLQVANMSQGRTLYCTCSAQGGISNERLFFGHGTKLSVL.

This clone occurred a few times. All gene names here are mouse names. The CDR3 is cut off 4 residues early in the read; its end comes from the germline J gene. J is TRBJ2-5 and V is TRBV17; TRBD1 matches 7 bases. This CDR3 has 12 amino acids. Germline V gene data show CDR1 as MNHDT and CDR2 as YYDKIL. Partial CDR3 DNA: TGTGCTAGCAACCGGGACAGAGAC. It yields the protein CASNRDRD. The entire CDR3 sequence reads CASNRDRDTQYF.

Notes on this clone: At residue 14, the DNA translation does not agree with TCRdb's protein; the protein displayed here is the one encoded by the DNA. Germline and genes here are mouse. The sequenced fragment ends 3 residues before the CDR3 boundary, so the rest is inferred from the germline J gene. The chain uses TRBV13-3 and TRBJ1-3, with 9 positions matching TRBD1. Germline values: CDR1 NNHDY, CDR2 SYVADS. The V gene end was trimmed by 4 bases and the J gene end by 0 bases; junction bases not matched to a gene: 8. CDR3 length equals 17 residues. Here the CDR3 reads CASSPLTGGNSGNTLYF. CDR3 bases read: TGTGCCAGCAGTCCCCTGACAGGGGGGAATTCTGGAAATACG.

This clone was seen only a few times. The protein in this entry is translated from the DNA; at residue 13 it differs from the protein listed in TCRdb. Gene names denote mouse genes. The read comes to an end 3 residues before the CDR3 does, leaving the germline J gene to fill in the end. The chain has TRBV13-3 and TRBJ1-3; maybe TRBD1 (5 bases). Germline values: CDR1 NNHDY, CDR2 SYVADS. V gave up 5 bases and J gave up 0 bases, with 15 bases separating them. CDR3 length equals 16 residues. CDR3 DNA, as far as it was read: TGTGCCAGCAGAGCGACAGAACCTAATTCTGGAAATACG. Its translation is CASRATEPNSGNT. The full CDR3 protein reads CASRATEPNSGNTLYF.

On this clone itself: The genes are named according to mouse. The read finishes 4 residues shy of the CDR3 end, and the germline J gene is used to complete it. The chain recombines TRBV13-3 with TRBJ1-1; tentative D call: TRBD1 (6 bases). CDR3 size: 12 residues. Trimming took 5 bases from V and 4 from J, leaving 9 bases between them. From germline, CDR1 is NNHDY and CDR2 SYVADS. The CDR3 reads CASREDSTEVFF. CDR3 DNA, as far as it was read: TGTGCCAGCAGAGAGGACAGCACA.

As to this clone: Gene names and germline refer to mouse. The read terminates 4 residues before the CDR3 end, so the remaining end is supplied by the germline J gene. The genes are TRBV1 and TRBJ1-4; 12 bases are shared with TRBD1. This CDR3 has 20 residues. The V gene end was trimmed by 3 bases and the J gene end by 5 bases; junction bases not matched to a gene: 16. Germline values: CDR1 NSQYPW, CDR2 LRSPGD (reference sequence). The sequenced CDR3 bases are TGCACCTGCAGTGCGCTTCCGGGACAGGGGGCGCGAGGGGCGAACGAA. It encodes CTCSALPGQGARGANE. The full CDR3 reads CTCSALPGQGARGANERLFF.

This clone was counted only a few times. The gene names given are mouse names. The CDR3 end lies 4 residues beyond the end of the read and is filled in from the germline J gene. J is TRBJ2-2 and V is TRBV13-3; possible D gene TRBD1, 6 bases. This CDR3 spans 15 amino acids. V lost 3 bases and J 0 bases, leaving 9 bases between the germline ends. Germline V gives CDR1 NNHDY, CDR2 SYVADS. CDR3 DNA (partial): TGTGCCAGCAGTGGCCGGGACACAAACACCGGG. Residues: CASSGRDTNTG. From start to end, the CDR3 is CASSGRDTNTGQLYF.

This clone showed up just a few times. Gene names follow the mouse nomenclature. The observed sequence ends 4 residues before the CDR3 terminus, with the missing tail filled in from the germline J gene. V is TRBV19 and J is TRBJ2-4, with 14 nucleotides matching TRBD2. This CDR3 has 17 amino acids. Germline CDR1 FNHDT, CDR2 SITEND (reference sequence). Trimming cost V 9 bases and J 0 bases; bases outside gene matches: 9. The covered CDR3 bases are TGTGCCACCCGGGACTGGGGGGGCGGATCTAGTCAAAAC. Protein: CATRDWGGGSSQN. The complete CDR3 sequence is CATRDWGGGSSQNTLYF. The full variable domain, rest sourced from reference TRBV19 and TRBJ2-4, is GGIITQTPKFLIGQEGQKLTLKCQQNFNHDTMYWYRQDSGKGLRLIYYSITENDLQKGDLSEGYDASREKKSSFSLTVTSAQKNEMAVFLCATRDWGGGSSQNTLYFGAGTRLSVL.

This clone was counted only a few times. Germline and genes here are mouse. The CDR3 end lies 4 residues beyond the end of the read and is filled in from the germline J gene. This sequence joins TRBV13-3 and TRBJ2-3; 14 bases fit TRBD2. V lost 0 bases and J lost 4; bases outside the gene matches: 1. Germline CDR1 and CDR2: NNHDY and SYVADS. The CDR3 sequence is 16 residues long. Here the CDR3 reads CASSDVGLGGPETLYF. CDR3 bases read: TGTGCCAGCAGTGATGTGGGACTGGGGGGGCCAGAA.

About this clone itself: Here the gene names and germline are mouse. The read falls 4 residues short of the CDR3 end, and the missing part is taken from the germline J gene. V usage is TRBV13-3 and J usage is TRBJ1-1; 8 positions agree with TRBD1. The CDR3 contains 15 residues. After removal of 3 bases from V and 0 bases from J, the junction contained 4 bases not matched to a gene. Germline CDR1 NNHDY, CDR2 SYVADS. CDR3 DNA (partial): TGTGCCAGCAGTGCGATGACAGGGGCAAACACA. Translating it yields CASSAMTGANT. The whole CDR3 reads CASSAMTGANTEVFF.

The table lists this clone with a few counts. Mouse germline and gene names are used. The observed sequence ends 4 residues before the CDR3 terminus, with the missing tail filled in from the germline J gene. The V and J genes are TRBV13-2 and TRBJ2-3; D is perhaps TRBD2 (7 bases). V lost 6 bases, J lost 0 bases, and 8 bases lay in between. The CDR3 length is 13 residues. Germline V gene lookup returns CDR1 NNHNN and CDR2 SYGAGS (reference sequence). The CDR3 here is CASEGGSAETLYF. CDR3 DNA, as far as it was read: TGTGCCAGCGAGGGGGGCAGTGCAGAA.

As to this clone: Mouse gene names apply. The CDR3 bases that were read are TGTGCCAGCGGTGGTCACAGGGACCCC. Amino acid sequence: CASGGHRDP. The entire CDR3 is CASGGHRDPDYTF. The chain carries TRBV13-2 and TRBJ1-2; TRBD1 might be the D (6 bases). The CDR3 end lies 4 residues beyond the end of the read and is filled in from the germline J gene. The germline V gene has CDR1 NNHNN and CDR2 SYGAGS (reference sequence). The CDR3 length is 13 residues.

This clone was recorded a few times. Genes and germline are mouse. The CDR3 is cut off 4 residues early in the read; its end comes from the germline J gene. The rearrangement links TRBV19 to TRBJ1-4, with 9 bases that match TRBD1. The CDR3 totals 15 residues. The J segment lost 6 bases and the V segment lost 2 bases, leaving 5 bases of the junction unmatched. Germline values: CDR1 FNHDT, CDR2 SITEND (reference sequence). The chain's CDR3 is CASSILDRGHERLFF. Partial CDR3 DNA: TGTGCCAGCAGTATCTTGGACAGGGGTCACGAA.